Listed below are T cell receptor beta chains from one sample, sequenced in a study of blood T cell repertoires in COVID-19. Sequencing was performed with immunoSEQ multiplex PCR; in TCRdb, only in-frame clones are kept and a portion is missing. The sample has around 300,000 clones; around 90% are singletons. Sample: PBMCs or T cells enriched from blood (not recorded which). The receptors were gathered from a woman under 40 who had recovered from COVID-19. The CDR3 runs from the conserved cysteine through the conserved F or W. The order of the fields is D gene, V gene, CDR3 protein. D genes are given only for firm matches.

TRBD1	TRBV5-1	CASSPGQAGANVLTF
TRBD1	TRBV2	CASKLTTGDGGYTF
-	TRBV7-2	CASSFRGALNTGELFF
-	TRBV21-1	CASSTPTGAGANVLTF
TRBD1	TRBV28	CASRRLTGTGSFINGYTF
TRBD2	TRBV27	CASTSSGNTDTQYF
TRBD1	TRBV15	CATSRVPGQAVTFF
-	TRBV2	CASKGQGGGNQPQHF
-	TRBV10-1	CASSDSLPSGLFF
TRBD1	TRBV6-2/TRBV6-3	CASSWTGGNQPQHF
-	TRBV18	CASSPVIRDTRSPLHF
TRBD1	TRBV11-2	CASSFIGQGARKLFF
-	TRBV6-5	CASSYLGGAKNIQYF
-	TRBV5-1	CASSPGGVGAFF
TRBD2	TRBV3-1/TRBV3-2	CASSRLTSGTPTDTQYF
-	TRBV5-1	CASSDQGPNEKLFF
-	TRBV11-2	CASSLYRGDMPNSPLHF
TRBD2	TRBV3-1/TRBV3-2	CASSQSRRASGSFTDTQYF
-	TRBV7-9	CASSQATREKLFF
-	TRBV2	CASNTGNSGANVLTF
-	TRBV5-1	CASSWLRATGSGSTDTQYF
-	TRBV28	CASSSLDSYEAFF
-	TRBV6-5	CASIPPGQETQYF
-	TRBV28	CASSLTPGGPIMYGYTF
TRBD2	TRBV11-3	CASSRGVADTQYF
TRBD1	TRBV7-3	CASSFSPGQGEETQYF
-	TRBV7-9	CASSSQGQATNEKLFF
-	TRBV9	CASSAGTPSYNEQFF
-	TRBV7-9	CASSRTTSYGYTF
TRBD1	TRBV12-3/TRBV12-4	CASSGIRGDEAFF
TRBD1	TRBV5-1	CASNRQGGRQDQPQHF
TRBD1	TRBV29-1	CSVVRTGDEKLFF
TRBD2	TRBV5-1	CASSLVAGDQETQYF
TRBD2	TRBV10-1	CASTTRLASGYEQYF
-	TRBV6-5	CASSYGQSYGYTF
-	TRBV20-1	CSASKQGETDTQYF
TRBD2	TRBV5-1	CASTRSGREADTQYF
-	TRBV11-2	CASSLALTRSRGNIQYF
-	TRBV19	CASSKGDGNTIYF
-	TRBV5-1	CASSLDEHLTYNSPLHF
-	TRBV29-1	CSVDQGVGGYGYTF
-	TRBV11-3	CASSLEEIRNTIYF
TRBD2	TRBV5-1	CATPAGDGANVLTF